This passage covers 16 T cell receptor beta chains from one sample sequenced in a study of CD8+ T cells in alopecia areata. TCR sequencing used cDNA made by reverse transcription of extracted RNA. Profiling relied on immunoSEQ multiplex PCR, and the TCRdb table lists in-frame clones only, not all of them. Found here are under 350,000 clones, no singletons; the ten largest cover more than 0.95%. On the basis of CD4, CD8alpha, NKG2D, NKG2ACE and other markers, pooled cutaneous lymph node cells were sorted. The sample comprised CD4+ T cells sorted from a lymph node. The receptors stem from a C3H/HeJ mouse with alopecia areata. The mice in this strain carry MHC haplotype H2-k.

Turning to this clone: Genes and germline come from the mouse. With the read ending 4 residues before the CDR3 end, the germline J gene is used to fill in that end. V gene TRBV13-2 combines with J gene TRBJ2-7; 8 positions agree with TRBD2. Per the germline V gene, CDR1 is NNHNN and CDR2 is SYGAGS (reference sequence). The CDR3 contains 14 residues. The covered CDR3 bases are TGTGCCAGCGGTGATGTCTGGGGGGCATAT. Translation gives CASGDVWGAY. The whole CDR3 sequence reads CASGDVWGAYEQYF.

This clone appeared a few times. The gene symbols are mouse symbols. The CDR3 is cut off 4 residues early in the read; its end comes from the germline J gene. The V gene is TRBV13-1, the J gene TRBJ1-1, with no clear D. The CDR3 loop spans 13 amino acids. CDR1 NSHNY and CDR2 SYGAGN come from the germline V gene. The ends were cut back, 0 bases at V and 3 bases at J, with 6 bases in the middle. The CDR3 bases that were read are TGTGCCAGCAGTGATGCGCAGGACACA. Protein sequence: CASSDAQDT. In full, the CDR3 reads CASSDAQDTEVFF.

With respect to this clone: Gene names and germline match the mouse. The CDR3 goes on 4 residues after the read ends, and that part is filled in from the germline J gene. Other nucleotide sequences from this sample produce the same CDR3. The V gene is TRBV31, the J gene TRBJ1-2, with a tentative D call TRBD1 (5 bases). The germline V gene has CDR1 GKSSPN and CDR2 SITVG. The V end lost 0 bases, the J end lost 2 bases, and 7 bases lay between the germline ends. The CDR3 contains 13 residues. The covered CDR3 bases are TGTGCCTGGAGTCTCTCAGGGAACTCC. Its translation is CAWSLSGNS. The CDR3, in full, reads CAWSLSGNSDYTF.

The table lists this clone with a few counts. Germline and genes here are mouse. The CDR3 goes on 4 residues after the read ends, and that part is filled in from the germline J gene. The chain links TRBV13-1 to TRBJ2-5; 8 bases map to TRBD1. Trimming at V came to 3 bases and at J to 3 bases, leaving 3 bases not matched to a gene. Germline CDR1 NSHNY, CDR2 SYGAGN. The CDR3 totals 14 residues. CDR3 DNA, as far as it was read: TGTGCCAGCAGTGGGAACAGGGGGCAAGAC. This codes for CASSGNRGQD. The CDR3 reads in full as CASSGNRGQDTQYF.

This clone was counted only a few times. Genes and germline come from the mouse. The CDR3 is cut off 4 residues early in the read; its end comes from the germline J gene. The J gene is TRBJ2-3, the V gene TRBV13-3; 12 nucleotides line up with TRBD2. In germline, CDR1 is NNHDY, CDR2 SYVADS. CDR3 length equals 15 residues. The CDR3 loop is CASSIRDWGEETLYF. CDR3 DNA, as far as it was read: TGTGCCAGCAGTATCCGGGACTGGGGGGAAGAA.

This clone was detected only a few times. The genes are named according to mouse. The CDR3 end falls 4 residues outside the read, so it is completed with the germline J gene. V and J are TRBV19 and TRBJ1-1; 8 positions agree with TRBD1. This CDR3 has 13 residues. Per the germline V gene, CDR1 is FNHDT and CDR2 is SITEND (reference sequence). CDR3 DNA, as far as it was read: TGTGCCAGCAGTCCTGACAGGGGAACA. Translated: CASSPDRGT. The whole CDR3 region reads CASSPDRGTEVFF.

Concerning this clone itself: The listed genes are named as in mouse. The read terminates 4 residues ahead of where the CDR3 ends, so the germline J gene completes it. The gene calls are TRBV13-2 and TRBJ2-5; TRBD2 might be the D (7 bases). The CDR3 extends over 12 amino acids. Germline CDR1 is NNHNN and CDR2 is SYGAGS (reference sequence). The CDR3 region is CASGGGADTQYF. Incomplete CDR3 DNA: TGTGCCAGCGGTGGGGGGGCGGAC.

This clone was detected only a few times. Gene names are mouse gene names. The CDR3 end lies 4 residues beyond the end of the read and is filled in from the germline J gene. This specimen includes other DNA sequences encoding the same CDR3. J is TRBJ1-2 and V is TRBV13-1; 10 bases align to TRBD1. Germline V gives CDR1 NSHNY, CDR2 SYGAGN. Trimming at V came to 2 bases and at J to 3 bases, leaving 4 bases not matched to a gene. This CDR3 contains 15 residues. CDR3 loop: CASSEGQGRDSDYTF. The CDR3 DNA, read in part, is TGTGCCAGCAGTGAGGGACAGGGGAGGGACTCC.

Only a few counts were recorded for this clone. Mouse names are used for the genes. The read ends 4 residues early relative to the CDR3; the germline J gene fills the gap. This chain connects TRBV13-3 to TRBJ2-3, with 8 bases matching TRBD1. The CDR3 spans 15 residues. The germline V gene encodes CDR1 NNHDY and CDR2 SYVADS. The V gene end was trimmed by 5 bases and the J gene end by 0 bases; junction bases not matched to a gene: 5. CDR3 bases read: TGTGCCAGCAGCTACAGGGGGACTAGTGCAGAA. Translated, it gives CASSYRGTSAE. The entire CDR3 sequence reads CASSYRGTSAETLYF.

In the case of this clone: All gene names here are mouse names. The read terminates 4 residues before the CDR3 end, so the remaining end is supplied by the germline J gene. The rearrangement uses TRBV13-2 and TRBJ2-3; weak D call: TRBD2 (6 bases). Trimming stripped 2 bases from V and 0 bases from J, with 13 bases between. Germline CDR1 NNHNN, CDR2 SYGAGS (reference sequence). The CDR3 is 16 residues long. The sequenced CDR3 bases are TGTGCCAGCGGTGAGAGGTGGGGGACTAGTGCAGAA. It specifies CASGERWGTSAE. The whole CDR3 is CASGERWGTSAETLYF.

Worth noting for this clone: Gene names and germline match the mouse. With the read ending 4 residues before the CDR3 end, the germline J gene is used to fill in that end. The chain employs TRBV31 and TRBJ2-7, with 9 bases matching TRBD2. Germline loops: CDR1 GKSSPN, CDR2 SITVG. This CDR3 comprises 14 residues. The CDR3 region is CAWSLAGGGYEQYF. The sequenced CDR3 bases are TGTGCCTGGAGTCTAGCTGGGGGGGGTTAT.

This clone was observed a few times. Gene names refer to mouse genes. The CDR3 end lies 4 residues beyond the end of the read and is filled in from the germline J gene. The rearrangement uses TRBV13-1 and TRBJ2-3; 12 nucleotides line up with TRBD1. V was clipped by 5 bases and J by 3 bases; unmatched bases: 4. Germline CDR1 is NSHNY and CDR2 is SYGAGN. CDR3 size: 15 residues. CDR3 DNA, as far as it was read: TGTGCCAGCAGGAGGGACAGGGGGCACGCAGAA. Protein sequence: CASRRDRGHAE. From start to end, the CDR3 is CASRRDRGHAETLYF.

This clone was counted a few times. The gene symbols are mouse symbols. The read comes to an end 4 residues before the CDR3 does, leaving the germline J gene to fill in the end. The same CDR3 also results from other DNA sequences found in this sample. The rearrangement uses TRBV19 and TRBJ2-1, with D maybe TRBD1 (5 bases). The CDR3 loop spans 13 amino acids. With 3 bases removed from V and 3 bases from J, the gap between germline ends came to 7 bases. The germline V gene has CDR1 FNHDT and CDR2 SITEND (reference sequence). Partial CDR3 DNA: TGTGCCAGCAGTAGTCAGGGCTATGCT. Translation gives CASSSQGYA. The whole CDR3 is CASSSQGYAEQFF.

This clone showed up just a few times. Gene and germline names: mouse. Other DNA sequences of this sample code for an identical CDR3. The CDR3 DNA, read in part, is TGTGCCAGCAGCCGGGACAGGAACTCC. It yields the protein CASSRDRNS. The CDR3 in full is CASSRDRNSDYTF. The chain has TRBV5 and TRBJ1-2; 8 nucleotides align to TRBD1. The CDR3 is cut off 4 residues early in the read; its end comes from the germline J gene. Trimming at V came to 4 bases and at J to 2 bases, leaving 0 bases not matched to a gene. Germline values: CDR1 LGHNA, CDR2 YNLKQL (reference sequence). The CDR3 is 13 residues long.

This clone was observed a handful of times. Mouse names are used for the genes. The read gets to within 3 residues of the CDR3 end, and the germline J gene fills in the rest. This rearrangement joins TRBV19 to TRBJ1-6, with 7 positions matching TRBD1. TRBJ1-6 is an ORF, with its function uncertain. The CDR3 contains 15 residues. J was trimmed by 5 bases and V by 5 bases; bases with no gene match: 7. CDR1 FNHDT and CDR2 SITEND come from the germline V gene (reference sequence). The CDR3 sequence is CASRPRQGDNSPLYF. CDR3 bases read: TGTGCCAGCAGACCCAGACAGGGAGATAATTCGCCC.

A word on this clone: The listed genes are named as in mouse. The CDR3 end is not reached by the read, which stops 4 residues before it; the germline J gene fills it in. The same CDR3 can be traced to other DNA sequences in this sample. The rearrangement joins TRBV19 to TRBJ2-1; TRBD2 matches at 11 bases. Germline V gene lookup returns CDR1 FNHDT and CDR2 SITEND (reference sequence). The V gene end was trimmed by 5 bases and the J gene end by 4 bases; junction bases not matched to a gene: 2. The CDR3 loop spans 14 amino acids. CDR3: CASRTGGAYAEQFF. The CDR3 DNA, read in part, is TGTGCCAGCAGAACTGGGGGGGCTTATGCT. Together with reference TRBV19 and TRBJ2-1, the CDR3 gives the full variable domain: GGIITQTPKFLIGQEGQKLTLKCQQNFNHDTMYWYRQDSGKGLRLIYYSITENDLQKGDLSEGYDASREKKSSFSLTVTSAQKNEMAVFLCASRTGGAYAEQFFGPGTRLTVL.